This T cell receptor (beta chain) appears in the sequencing data of a study of T cell responses to AZD1222 COVID-19 vaccine. Study overall: Pooled in the analysis were second doses at about 4 or about 12 weeks.

Study observations and caveats: Unmutated variant regions reportedly attract nearly half of all spike-specific TCRs.

Notes on this clone: The antigen is not known.

The germline gives CDR1 GTSNPN, CDR2 SVGIG (reference sequence). The CDR3 runs to 13 residues. Assay: immunoSEQ multiplex PCR; the TCRdb copy retains only in-frame clones and omits some. The sample has approximately 110,000 clones, approximately 90% seen once. This TCR was sampled from an adult in good health. This specimen was peripheral blood, taken on day 0 of AZD1222 vaccination. The chain joins TRBV30 to TRBJ1-4; D gene ambiguous. This chain's CDR3 is CARSDLLGEKLFF. In DNA form, the CDR3 reads TGTGCGCGGTCGGACCTTTTGGGGGAAAAACTGTTTTTT.